This T cell receptor (beta chain) was profiled in a study of cytomegalovirus exposure and HLA in healthy donors. Overall study: Unique TCRs from HLA-typed donors, around 79 million of them, were held in an early data release.

Points on this clone: Its antigen remains unknown.

CDR3 length: 16 amino acids. V was trimmed by 3 bases and J by 0 bases, leaving 9 bases between them. Per germline, CDR1 MNHNS and CDR2 SASEGT. Broader study findings: As confirmed in vitro, a few CMV-associated chains were specific for CMV antigens.

PCR primers comprised 60 Vbeta and 13 Jbeta primers. TCRdb's table, derived via immunoSEQ multiplex PCR, lists solely in-frame clones and lacks some. Altogether 200,000 or so clones are present, 65% to 90% being singletons, with the ten largest covering less than 7%. The chain employs TRBV6-1 and TRBJ1-6; D possibly corresponds to TRBD1 (5 bases). The TCR sequence derives from a man between 40 and 49 years old in good health and CMV-seropositive. The specimen was PBMCs. CDR3 residues: CASSEMTASYNSPLHF. In DNA, the CDR3 is TGTGCCAGCAGTGAGATGACAGCCTCCTATAATTCACCCCTCCACTTT.